Given below is one T cell receptor (beta chain) in context. As originally analysed: Using reference gene primer amplification, nucleated cell counts were estimated. This table comes from immunoSEQ multiplex PCR, and its TCRdb copy is limited to in-frame clones, with some not included. The V and J calls and clone size come from that table; D and trimming were worked out from the DNA. The sample carries approximately 150,000 clones, roughly 81% recorded once. The record originates from a study of blood T cell repertoires in COVID-19. Looking at the study overall: PBMCs, B-cell-depleted T cells, or T cells provided the cDNA or gDNA that made up the material.

The CDR3 contains 13 residues. Germline trimming cut 7 bases from V and 9 bases from J; bases unmatched to any gene: 4. The V gene's germline CDR1 is MNHEY and CDR2 SVGAGI. The TCR sequence derives from a woman between 50 and 59 years old with COVID-19, enrolled during active disease. The gene calls are TRBV6-5 and TRBJ1-6; TRBD1 agrees at 9 bases. The sample consisted of peripheral blood. The CDR3 is CASTDRGGSPLHF. The CDR3 DNA follows: TGTGCCAGCACGGACAGGGGAGGTTCACCCCTCCACTTT.